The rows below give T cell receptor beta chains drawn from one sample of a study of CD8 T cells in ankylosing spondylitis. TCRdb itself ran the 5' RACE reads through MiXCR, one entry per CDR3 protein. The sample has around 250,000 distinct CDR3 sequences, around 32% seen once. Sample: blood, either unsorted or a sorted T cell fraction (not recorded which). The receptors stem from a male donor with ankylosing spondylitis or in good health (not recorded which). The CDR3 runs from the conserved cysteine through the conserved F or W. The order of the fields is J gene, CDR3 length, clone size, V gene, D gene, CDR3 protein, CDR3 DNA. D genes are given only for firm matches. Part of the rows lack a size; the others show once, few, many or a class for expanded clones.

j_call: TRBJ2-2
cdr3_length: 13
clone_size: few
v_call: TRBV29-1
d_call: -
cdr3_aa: CSVEVANTGELFF
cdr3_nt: TGCAGCGTTGAAGTCGCCAACACCGGGGAGCTGTTTTTT

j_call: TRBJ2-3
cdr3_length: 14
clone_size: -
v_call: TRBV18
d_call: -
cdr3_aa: CASSPPTLTDTQYF
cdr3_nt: TGTGCCAGCTCACCACCTACTCTCACAGATACGCAGTATTTT

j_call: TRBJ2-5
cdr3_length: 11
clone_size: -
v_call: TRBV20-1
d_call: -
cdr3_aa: CSANPLETQYF
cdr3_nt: TGCAGTGCTAACCCCTTGGAGACCCAGTACTTC

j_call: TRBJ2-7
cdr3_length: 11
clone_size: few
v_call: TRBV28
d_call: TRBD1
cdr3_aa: CASGQVREQYF
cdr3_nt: TGTGCCAGTGGACAGGTACGGGAGCAGTACTTC

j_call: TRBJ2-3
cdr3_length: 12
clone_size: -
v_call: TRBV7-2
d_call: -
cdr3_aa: CASSLSLYTQYF
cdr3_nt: TGTGCCAGCAGCTTATCCCTTTATACGCAGTATTTT

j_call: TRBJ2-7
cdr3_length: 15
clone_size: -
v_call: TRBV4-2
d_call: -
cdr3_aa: CASSQYWGGSYEQYF
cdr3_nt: TGTGCCAGCAGCCAATACTGGGGCGGTTCCTACGAGCAGTACTTC

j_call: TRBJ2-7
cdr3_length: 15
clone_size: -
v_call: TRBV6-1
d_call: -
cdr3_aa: CASTRGDRSSYEQYF
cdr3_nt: TGTGCCAGCACTAGGGGGGACAGAAGTTCCTACGAGCAGTACTTC

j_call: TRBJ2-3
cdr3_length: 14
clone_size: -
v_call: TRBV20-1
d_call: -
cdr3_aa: CSASLWELTDTQYF
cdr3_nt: TGCAGTGCTAGCTTGTGGGAGCTCACAGATACGCAGTATTTT

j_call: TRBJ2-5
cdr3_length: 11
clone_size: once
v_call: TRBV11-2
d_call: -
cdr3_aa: CASSLGWDQYF
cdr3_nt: TGTGCCAGCAGCTTGGGGTGGGACCAGTACTTC

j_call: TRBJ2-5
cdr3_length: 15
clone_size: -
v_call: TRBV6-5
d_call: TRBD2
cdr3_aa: CASSYLAGGLETQYF
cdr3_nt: TGTGCCAGCAGTTACCTAGCGGGGGGATTGGAGACCCAGTACTTC

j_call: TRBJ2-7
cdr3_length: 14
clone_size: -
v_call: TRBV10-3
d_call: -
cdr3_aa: CAISEAGVPYEQYF
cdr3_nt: TGTGCCATCAGTGAGGCAGGGGTACCCTACGAGCAGTACTTC

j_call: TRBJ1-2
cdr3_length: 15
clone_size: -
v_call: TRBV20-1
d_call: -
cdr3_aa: CSARDLGTPGSGYTF
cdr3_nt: TGCAGTGCTAGAGATCTGGGAACCCCGGGAAGTGGCTACACCTTC

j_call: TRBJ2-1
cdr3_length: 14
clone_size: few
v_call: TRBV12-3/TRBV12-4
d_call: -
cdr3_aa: CASSDRGPYNEQFF
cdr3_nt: TGTGCCAGCAGTGACAGAGGTCCTTACAATGAGCAGTTCTTC

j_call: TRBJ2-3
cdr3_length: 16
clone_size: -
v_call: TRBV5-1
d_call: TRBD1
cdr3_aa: CASSSSGTGVGDTQYF
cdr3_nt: TGCGCCAGCAGCTCCTCCGGGACAGGGGTTGGAGATACGCAGTATTTT

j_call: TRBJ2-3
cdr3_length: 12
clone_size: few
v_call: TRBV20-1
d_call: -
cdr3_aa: CSAPASADTQYF
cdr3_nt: TGCAGTGCTCCCGCCAGCGCAGATACGCAGTATTTT

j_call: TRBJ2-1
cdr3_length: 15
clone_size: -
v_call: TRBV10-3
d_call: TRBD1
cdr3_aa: CAISERQQGYNEQFF
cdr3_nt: TGTGCCATCAGTGAGAGGCAACAGGGGTACAATGAGCAGTTCTTC

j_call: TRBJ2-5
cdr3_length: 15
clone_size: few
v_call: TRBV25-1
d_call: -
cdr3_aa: CASKTGTFDKETQYF
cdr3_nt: TGTGCCAGCAAAACCGGGACATTTGATAAGGAGACCCAGTACTTC

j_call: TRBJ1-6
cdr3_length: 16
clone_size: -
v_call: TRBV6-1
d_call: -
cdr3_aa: CASSLQGSPRNSPLHF
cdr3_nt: TGTGCCAGCAGTCTCCAGGGGAGCCCACGGAATTCACCCCTCCACTTT

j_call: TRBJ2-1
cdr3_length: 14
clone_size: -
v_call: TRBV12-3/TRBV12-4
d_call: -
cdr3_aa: CASSFLDNYNEQFF
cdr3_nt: TGTGCCAGCAGTTTTTTGGACAACTACAATGAGCAGTTCTTC

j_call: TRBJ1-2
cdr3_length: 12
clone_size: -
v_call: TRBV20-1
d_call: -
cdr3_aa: CSARGEGFGYTF
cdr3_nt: TGCAGTGCTAGAGGAGAGGGTTTCGGCTACACCTTC

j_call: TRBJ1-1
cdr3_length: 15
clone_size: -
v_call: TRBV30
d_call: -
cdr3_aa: CAWRELVAGNTEAFF
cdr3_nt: TGTGCCTGGAGAGAACTCGTCGCGGGGAACACTGAAGCTTTCTTT

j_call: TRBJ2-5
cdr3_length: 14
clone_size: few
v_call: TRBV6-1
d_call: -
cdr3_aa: CASSRTWGQETQYF
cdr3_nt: TGTGCCAGCAGCCGTACGTGGGGACAAGAGACCCAGTACTTC

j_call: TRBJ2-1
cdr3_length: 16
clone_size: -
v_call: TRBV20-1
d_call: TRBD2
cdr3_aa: CSAREWLAGVYNEQFF
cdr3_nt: TGCAGTGCTAGAGAATGGCTTGCGGGGGTCTACAATGAGCAGTTCTTC

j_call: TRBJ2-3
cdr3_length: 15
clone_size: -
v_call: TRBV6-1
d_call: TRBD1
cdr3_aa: CASSVLGQGRDTQYF
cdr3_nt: TGTGCCAGCAGTGTGCTGGGACAGGGCCGGGATACGCAGTATTTT

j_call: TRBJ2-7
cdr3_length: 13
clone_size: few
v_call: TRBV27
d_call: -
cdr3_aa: CASSSQPAYEQYF
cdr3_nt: TGTGCCAGCAGTTCACAGCCAGCCTACGAGCAGTACTTC

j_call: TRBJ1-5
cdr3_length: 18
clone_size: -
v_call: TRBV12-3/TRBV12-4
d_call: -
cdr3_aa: CASRFQGPPGYSNQPQHF
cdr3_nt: TGTGCCAGCAGATTCCAGGGGCCTCCGGGGTATAGCAATCAGCCCCAGCATTTT

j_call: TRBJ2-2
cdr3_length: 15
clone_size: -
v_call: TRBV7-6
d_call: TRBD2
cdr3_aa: CASSLGDYPTGELFF
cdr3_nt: TGTGCCAGCAGCTTAGGGGACTACCCCACCGGGGAGCTGTTTTTT

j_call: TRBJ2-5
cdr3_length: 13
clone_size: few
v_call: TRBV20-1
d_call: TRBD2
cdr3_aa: CSAGTSGGETQYF
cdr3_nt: TGCAGCGCAGGGACTAGCGGGGGGGAGACCCAGTACTTC

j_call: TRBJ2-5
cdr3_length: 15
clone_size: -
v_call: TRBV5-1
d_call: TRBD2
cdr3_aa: CASSPTRTRGETQYF
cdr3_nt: TGCGCCAGCAGCCCAACCCGGACTAGAGGGGAGACCCAGTACTTC

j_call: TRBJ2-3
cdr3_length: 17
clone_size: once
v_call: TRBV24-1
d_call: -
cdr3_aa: CATSDLGSAGSTDTQYF
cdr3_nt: TGTGCCACCAGTGATTTGGGCTCGGCAGGGAGCACAGATACGCAGTATTTT

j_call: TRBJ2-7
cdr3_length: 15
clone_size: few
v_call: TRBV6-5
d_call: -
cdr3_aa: CASSYSSGWTYEQYF
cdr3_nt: TGTGCCAGCAGTTACTCGAGCGGGTGGACCTACGAGCAGTACTTC

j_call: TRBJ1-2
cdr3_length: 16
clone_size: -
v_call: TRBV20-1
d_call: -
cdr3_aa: CSARDRAGPFDYGYTF
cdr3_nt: TGCAGTGCTAGAGATCGGGCAGGGCCATTTGACTATGGCTACACCTTC

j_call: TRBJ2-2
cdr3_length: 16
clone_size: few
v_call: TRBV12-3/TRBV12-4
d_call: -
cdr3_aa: CASSLSRFPNTGELFF
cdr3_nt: TGTGCCAGCAGTTTATCTAGGTTTCCCAACACCGGGGAGCTGTTTTTT

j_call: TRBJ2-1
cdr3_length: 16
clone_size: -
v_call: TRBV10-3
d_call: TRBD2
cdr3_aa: CAISEERGGRYNEQFF
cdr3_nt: TGTGCCATCAGTGAGGAGCGGGGGGGCCGGTACAATGAGCAGTTCTTC

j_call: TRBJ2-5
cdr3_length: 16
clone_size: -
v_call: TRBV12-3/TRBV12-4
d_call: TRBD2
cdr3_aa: CASSSPLAGGRETQYF
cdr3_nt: TGTGCCAGCAGTTCCCCACTAGCGGGGGGGCGAGAGACCCAGTACTTC

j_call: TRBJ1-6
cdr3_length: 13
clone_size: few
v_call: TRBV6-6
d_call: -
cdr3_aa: CASSYSSSLALHF
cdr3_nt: TGTGCCAGCAGTTACTCGAGTTCTTTGGCCCTCCACTTT

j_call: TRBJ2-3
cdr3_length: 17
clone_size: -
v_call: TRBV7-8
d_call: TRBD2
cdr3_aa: CASSLDFPGGRADTQYF
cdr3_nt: TGTGCCAGCAGCTTAGATTTTCCGGGGGGGCGTGCAGATACGCAGTATTTT

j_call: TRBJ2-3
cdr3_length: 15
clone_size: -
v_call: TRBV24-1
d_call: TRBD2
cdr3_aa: CATSDLRGGTDTQYF
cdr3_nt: TGTGCCACCAGTGATTTGCGGGGGGGAACAGATACGCAGTATTTT

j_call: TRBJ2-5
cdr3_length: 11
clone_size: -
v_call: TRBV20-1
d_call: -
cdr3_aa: CSALLLETQYF
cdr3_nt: TGCAGTGCCCTCCTCCTAGAGACCCAGTACTTC

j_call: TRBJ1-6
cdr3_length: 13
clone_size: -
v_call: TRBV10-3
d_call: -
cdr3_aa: CAISDRANSPLHF
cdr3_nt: TGTGCCATCAGTGACAGGGCGAATTCACCCCTCCACTTT

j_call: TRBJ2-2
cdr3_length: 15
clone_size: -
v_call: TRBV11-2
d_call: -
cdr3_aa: CASSPPRANTGELFF
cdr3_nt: TGTGCCAGCAGCCCACCTAGGGCGAACACCGGGGAGCTGTTTTTT

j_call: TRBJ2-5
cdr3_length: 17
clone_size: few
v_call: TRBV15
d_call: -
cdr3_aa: CATSRDLSWSQGETQYF
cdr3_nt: TGTGCCACCAGCAGAGATTTGAGTTGGAGCCAAGGGGAGACCCAGTACTTC

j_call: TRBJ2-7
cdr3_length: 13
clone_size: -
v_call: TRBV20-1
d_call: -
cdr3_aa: CSASRLLPYEQYF
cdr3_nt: TGCAGTGCTAGCCGTCTACTACCCTACGAGCAGTACTTC

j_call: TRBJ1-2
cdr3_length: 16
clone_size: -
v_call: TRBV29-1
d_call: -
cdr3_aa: CSVEDDGERANYGYTF
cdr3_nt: TGCAGCGTTGAAGATGACGGGGAACGGGCCAACTATGGCTACACCTTC

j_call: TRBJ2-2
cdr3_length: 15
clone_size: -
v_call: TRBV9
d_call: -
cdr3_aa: CASSVSGVGTGELFF
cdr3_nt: TGTGCCAGCAGCGTATCGGGGGTGGGCACCGGGGAGCTGTTTTTT

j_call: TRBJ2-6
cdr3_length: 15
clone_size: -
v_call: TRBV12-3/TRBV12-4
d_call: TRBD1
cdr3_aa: CASSFTGVGANVLTF
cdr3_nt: TGTGCCAGCAGTTTCACAGGGGTCGGGGCCAACGTCCTGACTTTC

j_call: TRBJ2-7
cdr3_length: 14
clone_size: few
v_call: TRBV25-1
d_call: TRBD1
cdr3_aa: CASSATGGYYEQYF
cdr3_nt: TGTGCCAGCAGTGCCACAGGGGGATATTACGAGCAGTACTTC